This T cell receptor beta chain was observed in a study of spatial heterogeneity in lung cancer. Study-wide results and limits: Counts of expanded alpha and beta TCRs within tumors tracked the tumor nonsynonymous mutation count.

Regarding time point: sample taken at primary tumor resection. With respect to this clonotype: The antigen remains unidentified.

In germline, CDR1 is DFQATT, CDR2 SNEGSKA (reference sequence). This CDR3 is 11 amino acids long. V lost 5 bases to trimming and J lost 2 bases, with 6 bases between them. Using its own MiXCR run on the 5' RACE reads, TCRdb lists one record per CDR3 protein. Of roughly 10,000 distinct CDR3 sequences detected, 7.9% appear once; the ten largest clones hold 20% to 25%. V usage is TRBV20-1 and J usage is TRBJ2-5; no clear D gene. The TCR was taken from a female donor with early-stage non-small cell lung cancer. Sequenced here: lung tumor tissue, sampled at surgery. The CDR3 DNA reads as TGCAGTGCTCAGGCGCAAGAGACCCAGTACTTC. Amino acids: CSAQAQETQYF.